This T cell receptor (beta chain) was documented in a study of T-cell memory formation after mild COVID-19. In the study overall: In these data, TCR clusters were largely donor specific.

5'RACE with constant-segment primers built TCRalpha and TCRbeta cDNA libraries with UMIs. A single record per CDR3 protein comes from TCRdb applying MiXCR to the 5' RACE reads. The table lists fewer than 250,000 distinct CDR3 sequences, roughly 15% of them singletons. This clonotype was seen a few times. Sequencing was carried out using PBMCs or a T cell subset sorted from them (not recorded which). The sequence came from an adult woman who had mild COVID-19 (a few samples of this study predate the infection). Cell type and time point are not known.

The CDR3 reads CASRQGGIYGYTF. The CDR3 coding sequence is TGTGCCAGTAGACAGGGAGGAATCTATGGCTACACCTTC. This chain joins TRBV19 and TRBJ1-2; D possibly corresponds to TRBD1 (6 bases). V lost 6 bases to trimming and J lost 4 bases, with 12 bases between them. The germline CDR1 and CDR2 sequences are LNHDA and SQIVND (reference sequence). The CDR3 is 13 residues long.